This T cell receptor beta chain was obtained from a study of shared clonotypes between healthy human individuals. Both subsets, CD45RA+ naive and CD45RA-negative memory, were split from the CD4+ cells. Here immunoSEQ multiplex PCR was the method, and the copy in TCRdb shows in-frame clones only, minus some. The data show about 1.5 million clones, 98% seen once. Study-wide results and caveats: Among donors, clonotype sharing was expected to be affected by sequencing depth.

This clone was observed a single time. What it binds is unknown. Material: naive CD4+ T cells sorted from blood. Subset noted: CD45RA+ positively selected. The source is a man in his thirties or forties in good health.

CDR3: CASSLSGEWWTEAFF. The DNA of the CDR3 is TGTGCCAGCAGCCTCTCAGGGGAATGGTGGACTGAAGCTTTCTTT. The chain uses TRBV14 and TRBJ1-1; perhaps TRBD1 as D (6 bases). Trimming pared 4 bases from V and 5 bases from J, leaving 17 bases between. The CDR3 spans 15 residues. Per the germline V gene, CDR1 is SGHDN and CDR2 is FVKESK.